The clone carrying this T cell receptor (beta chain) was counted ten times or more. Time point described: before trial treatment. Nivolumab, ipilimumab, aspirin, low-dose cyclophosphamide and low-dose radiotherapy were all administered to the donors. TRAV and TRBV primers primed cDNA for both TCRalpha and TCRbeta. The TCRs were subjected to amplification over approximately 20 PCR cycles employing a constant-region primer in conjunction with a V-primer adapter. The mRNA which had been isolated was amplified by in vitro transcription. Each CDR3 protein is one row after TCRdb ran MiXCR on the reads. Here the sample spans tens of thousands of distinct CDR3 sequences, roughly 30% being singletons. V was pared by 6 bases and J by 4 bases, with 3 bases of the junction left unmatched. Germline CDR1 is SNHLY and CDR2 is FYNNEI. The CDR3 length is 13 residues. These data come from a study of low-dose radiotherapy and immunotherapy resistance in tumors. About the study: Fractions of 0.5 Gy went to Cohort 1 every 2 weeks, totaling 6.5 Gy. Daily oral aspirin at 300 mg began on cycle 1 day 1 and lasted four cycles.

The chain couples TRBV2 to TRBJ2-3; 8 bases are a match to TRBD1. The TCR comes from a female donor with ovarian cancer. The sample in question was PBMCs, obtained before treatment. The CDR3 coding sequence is TGTGCCAGCAGACAGGGGGTACCAGATACGCAGTATTTT. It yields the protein CASRQGVPDTQYF.